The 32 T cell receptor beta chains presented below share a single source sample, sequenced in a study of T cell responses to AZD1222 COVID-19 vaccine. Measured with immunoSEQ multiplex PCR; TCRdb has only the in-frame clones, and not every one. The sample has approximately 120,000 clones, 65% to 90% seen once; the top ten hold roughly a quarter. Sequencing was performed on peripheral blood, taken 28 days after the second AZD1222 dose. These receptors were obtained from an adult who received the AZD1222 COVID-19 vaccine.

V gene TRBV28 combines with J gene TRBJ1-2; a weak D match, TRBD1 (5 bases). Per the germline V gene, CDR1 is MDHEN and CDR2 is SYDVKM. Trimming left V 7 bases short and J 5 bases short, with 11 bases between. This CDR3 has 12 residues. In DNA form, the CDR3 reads TGTGCCAGCAAAGAGGGGCGGTATGGCTACACCTTC. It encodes CASKEGRYGYTF.

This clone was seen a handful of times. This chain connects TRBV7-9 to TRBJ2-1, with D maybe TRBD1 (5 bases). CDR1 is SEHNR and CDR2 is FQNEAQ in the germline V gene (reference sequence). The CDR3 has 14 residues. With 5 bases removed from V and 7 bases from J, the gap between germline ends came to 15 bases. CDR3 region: CASSQWTMGNEQFF. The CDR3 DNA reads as TGTGCCAGCAGCCAATGGACAATGGGAAATGAGCAGTTCTTC.

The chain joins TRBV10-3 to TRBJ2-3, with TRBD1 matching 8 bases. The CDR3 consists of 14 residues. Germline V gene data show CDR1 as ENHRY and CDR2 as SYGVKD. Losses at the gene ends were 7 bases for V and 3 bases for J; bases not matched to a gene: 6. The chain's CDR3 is CAIKKDRGTDTQYF. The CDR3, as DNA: TGTGCCATCAAGAAAGACAGGGGAACAGATACGCAGTATTTT.

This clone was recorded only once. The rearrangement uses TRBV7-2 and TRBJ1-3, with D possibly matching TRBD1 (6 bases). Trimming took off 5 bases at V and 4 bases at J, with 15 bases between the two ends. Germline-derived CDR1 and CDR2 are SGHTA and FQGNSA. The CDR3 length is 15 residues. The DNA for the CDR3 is TGTGCCAGCAGCCCGGGGGCAGGGCTCGGAAACACCATATATTTT. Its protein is CASSPGAGLGNTIYF. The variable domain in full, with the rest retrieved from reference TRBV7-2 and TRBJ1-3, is GAGVSQSPSNKVTEKGKDVELRCDPISGHTALYWYRQSLGQGLEFLIYFQGNSAPDKSGLPSDRFSAERTGGSVSTLTIQRTQQEDSAVYLCASSPGAGLGNTIYFGEGSWLTVV.

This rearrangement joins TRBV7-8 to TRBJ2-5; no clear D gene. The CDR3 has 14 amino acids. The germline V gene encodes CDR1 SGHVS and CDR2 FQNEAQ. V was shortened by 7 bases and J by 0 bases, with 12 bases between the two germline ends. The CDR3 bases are TGTGCCAGCACCCTGGAGAGGTACCAAGAGACCCAGTACTTC. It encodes CASTLERYQETQYF.

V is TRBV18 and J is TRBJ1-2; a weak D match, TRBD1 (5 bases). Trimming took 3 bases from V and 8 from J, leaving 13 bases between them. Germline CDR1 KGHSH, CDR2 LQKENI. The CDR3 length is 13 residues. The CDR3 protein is CASSPRDDGGYTF. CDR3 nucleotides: TGTGCCAGCTCACCCCGGGACGATGGGGGCTACACCTTC.

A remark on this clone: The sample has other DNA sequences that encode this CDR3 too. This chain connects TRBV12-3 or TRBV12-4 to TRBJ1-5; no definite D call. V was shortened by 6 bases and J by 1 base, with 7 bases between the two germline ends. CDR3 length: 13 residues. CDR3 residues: CASSPDSNQPQHF. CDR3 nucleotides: TGTGCCAGCAGCCCAGACAGCAATCAGCCCCAGCATTTT.

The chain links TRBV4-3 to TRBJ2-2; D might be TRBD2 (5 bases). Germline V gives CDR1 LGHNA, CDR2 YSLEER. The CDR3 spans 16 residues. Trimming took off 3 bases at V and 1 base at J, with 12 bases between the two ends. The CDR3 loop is CASSQRAAGNTGELFF. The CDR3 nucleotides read TGCGCCAGCAGCCAGAGGGCCGCAGGGAACACCGGGGAGCTGTTTTTT.

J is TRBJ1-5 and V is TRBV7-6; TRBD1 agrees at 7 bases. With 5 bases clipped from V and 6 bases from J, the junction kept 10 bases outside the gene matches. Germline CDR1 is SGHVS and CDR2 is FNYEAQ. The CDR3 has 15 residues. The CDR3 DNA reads TGTGCCAGCAGCCAATCAGGGGGATGGGGTCAGCCCCAGCATTTT. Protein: CASSQSGGWGQPQHF.

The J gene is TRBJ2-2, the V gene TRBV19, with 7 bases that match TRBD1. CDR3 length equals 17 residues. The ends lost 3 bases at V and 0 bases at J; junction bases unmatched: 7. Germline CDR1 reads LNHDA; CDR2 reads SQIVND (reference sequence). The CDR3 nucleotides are TGTGCCAGTAGTATTATCAGGGGGTCAGCGAACACCGGGGAGCTGTTTTTT. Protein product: CASSIIRGSANTGELFF.

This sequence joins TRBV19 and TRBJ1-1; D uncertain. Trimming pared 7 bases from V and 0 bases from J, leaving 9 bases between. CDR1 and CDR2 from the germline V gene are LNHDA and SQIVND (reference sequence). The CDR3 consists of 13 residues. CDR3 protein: CASTGSLNTEAFF. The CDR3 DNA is TGTGCCAGTACCGGGTCTCTGAACACTGAAGCTTTCTTT.

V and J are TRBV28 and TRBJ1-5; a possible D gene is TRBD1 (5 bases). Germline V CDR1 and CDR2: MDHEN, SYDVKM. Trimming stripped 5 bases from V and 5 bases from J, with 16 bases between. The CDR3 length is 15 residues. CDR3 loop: CASSLEGLGDQPQHF. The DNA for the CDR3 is TGTGCCAGCAGTCTGGAGGGGTTGGGGGATCAGCCCCAGCATTTT. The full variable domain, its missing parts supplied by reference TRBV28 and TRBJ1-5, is DVKVTQSSRYLVKRTGEKVFLECVQDMDHENMFWYRQDPGLGLRLIYFSYDVKMKEKGDIPEGYSVSREKKERFSLILESASTNQTSMYLCASSLEGLGDQPQHFGDGTRLSIL.

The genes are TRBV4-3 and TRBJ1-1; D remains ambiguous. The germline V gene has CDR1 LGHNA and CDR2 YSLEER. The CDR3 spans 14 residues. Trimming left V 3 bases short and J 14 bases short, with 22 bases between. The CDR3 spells CASSQEGGSWAWFF. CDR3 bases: TGCGCCAGCAGCCAGGAAGGCGGCAGTTGGGCGTGGTTCTTT.

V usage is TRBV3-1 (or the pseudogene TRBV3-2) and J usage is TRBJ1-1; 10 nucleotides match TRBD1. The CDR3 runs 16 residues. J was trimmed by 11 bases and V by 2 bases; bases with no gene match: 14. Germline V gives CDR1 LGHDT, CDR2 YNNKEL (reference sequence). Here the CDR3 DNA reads TGTGCCAGCAGCCAAAACCAAGGACAGGGGGGACCCCAGGCTTTCTTT. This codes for CASSQNQGQGGPQAFF.

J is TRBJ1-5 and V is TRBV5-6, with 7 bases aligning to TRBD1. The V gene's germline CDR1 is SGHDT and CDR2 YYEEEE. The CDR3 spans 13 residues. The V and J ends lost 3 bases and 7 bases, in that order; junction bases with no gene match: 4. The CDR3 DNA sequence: TGTGCCAGCAGCTCGCAGGGGGACCAGCCCCAGCATTTT. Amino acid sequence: CASSSQGDQPQHF.

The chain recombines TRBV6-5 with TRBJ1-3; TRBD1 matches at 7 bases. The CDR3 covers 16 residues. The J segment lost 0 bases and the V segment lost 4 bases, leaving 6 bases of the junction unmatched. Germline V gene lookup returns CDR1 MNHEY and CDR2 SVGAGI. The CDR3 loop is CASSWGQTSSGNTIYF. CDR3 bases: TGTGCCAGCAGTTGGGGACAGACGAGCTCTGGAAACACCATATATTTT.

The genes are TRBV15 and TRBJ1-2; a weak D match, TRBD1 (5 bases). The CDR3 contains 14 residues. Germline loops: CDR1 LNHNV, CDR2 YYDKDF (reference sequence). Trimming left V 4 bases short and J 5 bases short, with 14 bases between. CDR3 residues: CATSTRGDPYGYTF. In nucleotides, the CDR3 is TGTGCCACCAGCACCCGAGGGGACCCTTATGGCTACACCTTC.

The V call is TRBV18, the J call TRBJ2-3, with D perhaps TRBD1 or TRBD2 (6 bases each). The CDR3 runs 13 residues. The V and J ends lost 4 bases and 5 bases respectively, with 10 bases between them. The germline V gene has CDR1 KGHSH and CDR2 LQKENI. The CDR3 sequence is CASSQGGEDTQYF. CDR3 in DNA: TGTGCCAGCTCACAGGGGGGAGAAGATACGCAGTATTTT.

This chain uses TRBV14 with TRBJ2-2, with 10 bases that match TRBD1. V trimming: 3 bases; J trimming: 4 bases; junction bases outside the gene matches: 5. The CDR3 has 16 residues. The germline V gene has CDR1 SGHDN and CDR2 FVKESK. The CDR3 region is CASSQDGTGVTGELFF. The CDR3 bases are TGTGCCAGCAGCCAGGACGGGACAGGGGTCACCGGGGAGCTGTTTTTT. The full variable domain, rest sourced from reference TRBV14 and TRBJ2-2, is EAGVTQFPSHSVIEKGQTVTLRCDPISGHDNLYWYRRVMGKEIKFLLHFVKESKQDESGMPNNRFLAERTGGTYSTLKVQPAELEDSGVYFCASSQDGTGVTGELFFGEGSRLTVL.

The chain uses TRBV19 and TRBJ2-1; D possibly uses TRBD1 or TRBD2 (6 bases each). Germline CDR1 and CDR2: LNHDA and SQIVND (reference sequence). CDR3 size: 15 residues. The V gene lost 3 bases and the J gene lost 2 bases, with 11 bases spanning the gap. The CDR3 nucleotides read TGTGCCAGTAGTATCGGGGGCAGGGCCTACAATGAGCAGTTCTTC. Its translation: CASSIGGRAYNEQFF.

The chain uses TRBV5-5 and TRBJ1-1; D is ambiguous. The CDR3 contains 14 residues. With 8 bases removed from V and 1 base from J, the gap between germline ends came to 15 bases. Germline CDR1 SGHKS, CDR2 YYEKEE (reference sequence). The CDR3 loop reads CARNPSRPNTEAFF. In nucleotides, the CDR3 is TGTGCCAGAAACCCCTCCCGACCGAACACTGAAGCTTTCTTT.

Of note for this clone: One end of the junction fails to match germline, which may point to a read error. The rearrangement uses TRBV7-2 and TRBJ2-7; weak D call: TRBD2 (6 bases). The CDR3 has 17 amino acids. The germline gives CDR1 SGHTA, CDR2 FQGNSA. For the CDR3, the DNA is TGTGCCAGCAGCCTAGCCGGGGGAGCTCTAGATCCCTACGAGCAGTACTTC. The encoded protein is CASSLAGGALDPYEQYF.

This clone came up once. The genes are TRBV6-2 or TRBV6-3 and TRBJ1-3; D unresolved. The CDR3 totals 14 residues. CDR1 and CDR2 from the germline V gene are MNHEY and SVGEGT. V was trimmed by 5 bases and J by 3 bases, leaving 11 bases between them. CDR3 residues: CASSGQSVGNTIYF. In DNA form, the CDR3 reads TGTGCCAGCAGTGGGCAGTCCGTTGGAAACACCATATATTTT.

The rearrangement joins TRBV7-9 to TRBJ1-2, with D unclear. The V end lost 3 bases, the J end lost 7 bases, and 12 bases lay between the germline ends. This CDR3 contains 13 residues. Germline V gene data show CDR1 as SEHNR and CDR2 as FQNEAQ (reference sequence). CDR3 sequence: CASSFSGSRGYTF. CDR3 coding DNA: TGTGCCAGCAGCTTTAGTGGGTCACGTGGCTACACCTTC. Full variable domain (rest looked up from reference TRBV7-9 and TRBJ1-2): DTGVSQNPRHKITKRGQNVTFRCDPISEHNRLYWYRQTLGQGPEFLTYFQNEAQLEKSRLLSDRFSAERPKGSFSTLEIQRTEQGDSAMYLCASSFSGSRGYTFGSGTRLTVV.

CDR3 residues: CASSEGWRDYGYTF. In nucleotides, the CDR3 is TGTGCCAGCAGTGAAGGGTGGCGGGACTATGGCTACACCTTC. The chain combines TRBV6-1 with TRBJ1-2; D gene unclear. The length of the CDR3 is 14 residues. Trimming took 1 base from V and 3 from J, leaving 9 bases between them. CDR1 and CDR2 (germline): MNHNS, SASEGT.

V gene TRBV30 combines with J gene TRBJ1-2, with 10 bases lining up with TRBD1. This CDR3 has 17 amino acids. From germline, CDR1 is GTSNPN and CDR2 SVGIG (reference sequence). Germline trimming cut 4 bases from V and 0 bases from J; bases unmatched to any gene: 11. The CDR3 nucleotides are TGTGCCTGGACTCGGCCCGGGACAGGGGCAGCTAACTATGGCTACACCTTC. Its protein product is CAWTRPGTGAANYGYTF. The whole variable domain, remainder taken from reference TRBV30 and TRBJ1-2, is SQTIHQWPATLVQPVGSPLSLECTVEGTSNPNLYWYRQAAGRGLQLLFYSVGIGQISSEVPQNLSASRPQDRQFILSSKKLLLSDSGFYLCAWTRPGTGAANYGYTFGSGTRLTVV.

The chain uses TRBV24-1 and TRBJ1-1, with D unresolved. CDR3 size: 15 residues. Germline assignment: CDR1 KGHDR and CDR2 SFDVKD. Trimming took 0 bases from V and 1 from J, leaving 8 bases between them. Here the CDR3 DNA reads TGTGCCACCAGTGATTTGGGCCACTCGAACACTGAAGCTTTCTTT. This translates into CATSDLGHSNTEAFF.

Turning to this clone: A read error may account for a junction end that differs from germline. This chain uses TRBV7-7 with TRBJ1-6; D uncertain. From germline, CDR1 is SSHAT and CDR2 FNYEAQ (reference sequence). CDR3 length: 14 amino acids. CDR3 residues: CASSPRTLNSPLHF. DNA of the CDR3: TGTGCTAGCAGCCCACGGACTCTGAATTCACCCCTCCACTTT.

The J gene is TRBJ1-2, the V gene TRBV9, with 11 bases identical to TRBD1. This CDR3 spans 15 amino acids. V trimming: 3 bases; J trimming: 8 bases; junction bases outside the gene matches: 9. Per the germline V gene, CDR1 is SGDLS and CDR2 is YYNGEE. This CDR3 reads CASSAPGQGVRGYTF. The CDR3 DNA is TGTGCCAGCAGCGCCCCGGGACAGGGGGTGCGGGGCTACACCTTC.

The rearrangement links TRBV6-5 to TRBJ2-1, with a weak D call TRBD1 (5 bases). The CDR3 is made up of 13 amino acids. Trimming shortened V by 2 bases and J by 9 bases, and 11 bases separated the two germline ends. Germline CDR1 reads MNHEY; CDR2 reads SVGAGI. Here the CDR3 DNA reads TGTGCCAGCAGTTACGAGCAGGGTAGTGAGCAGTTCTTC. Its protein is CASSYEQGSEQFF.

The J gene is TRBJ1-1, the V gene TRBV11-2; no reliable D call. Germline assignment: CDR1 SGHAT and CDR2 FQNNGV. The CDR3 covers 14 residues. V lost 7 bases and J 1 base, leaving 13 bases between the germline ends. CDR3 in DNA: TGTGCCAGCATCATGGGTCCAGGGAACACTGAAGCTTTCTTT. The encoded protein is CASIMGPGNTEAFF.

The CDR3 spells CASSYSFTQEQFF. DNA of the CDR3: TGTGCCAGCAGTTACTCGTTCACACAGGAGCAGTTCTTC. V usage is TRBV6-5 and J usage is TRBJ2-1, with unresolved D. The ends were cut back, 0 bases at V and 10 bases at J, with 10 bases in the middle. The CDR3 runs 13 residues. Germline lookup yields CDR1 MNHEY and CDR2 SVGAGI.